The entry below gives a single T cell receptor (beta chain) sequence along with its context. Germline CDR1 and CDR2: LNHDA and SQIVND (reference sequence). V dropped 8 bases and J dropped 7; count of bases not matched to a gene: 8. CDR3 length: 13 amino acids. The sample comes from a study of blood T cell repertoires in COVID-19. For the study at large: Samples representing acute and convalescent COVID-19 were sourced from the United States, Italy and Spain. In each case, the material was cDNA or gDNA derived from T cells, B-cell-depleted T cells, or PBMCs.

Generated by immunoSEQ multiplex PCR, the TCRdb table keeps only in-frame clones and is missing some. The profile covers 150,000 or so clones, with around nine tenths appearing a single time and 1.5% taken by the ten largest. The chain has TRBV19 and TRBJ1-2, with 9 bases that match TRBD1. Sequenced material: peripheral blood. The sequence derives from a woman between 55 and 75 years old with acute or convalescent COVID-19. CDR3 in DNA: TGTGCCAGTTTTAAAACAGGGGGCACTGGCTACACCTTC. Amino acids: CASFKTGGTGYTF.